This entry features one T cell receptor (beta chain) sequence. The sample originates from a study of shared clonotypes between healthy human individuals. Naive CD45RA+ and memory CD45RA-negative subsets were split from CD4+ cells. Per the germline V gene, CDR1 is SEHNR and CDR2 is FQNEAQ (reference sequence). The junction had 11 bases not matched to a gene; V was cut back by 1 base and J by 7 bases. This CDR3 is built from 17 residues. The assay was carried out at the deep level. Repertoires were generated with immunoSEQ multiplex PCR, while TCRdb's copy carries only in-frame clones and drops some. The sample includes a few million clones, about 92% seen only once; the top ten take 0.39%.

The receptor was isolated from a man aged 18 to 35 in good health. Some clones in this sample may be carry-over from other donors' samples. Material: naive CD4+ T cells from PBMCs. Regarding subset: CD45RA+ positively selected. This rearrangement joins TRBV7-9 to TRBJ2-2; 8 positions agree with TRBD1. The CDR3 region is CASSLGWGRGPGGELFF. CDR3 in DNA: TGTGCCAGCAGCTTAGGGTGGGGCAGGGGGCCCGGCGGGGAGCTGTTTTTT.